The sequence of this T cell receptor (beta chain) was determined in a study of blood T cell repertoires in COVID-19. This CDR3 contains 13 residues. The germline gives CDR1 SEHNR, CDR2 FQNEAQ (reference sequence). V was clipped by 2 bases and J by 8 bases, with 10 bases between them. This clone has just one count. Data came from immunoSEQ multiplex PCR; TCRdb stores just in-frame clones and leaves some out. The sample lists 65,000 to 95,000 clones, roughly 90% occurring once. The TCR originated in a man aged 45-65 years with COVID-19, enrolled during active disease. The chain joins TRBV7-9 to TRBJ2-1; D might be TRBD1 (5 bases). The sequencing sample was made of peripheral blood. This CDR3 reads CASSLKPGHEQFF. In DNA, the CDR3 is TGTGCCAGCAGCTTAAAACCAGGGCATGAGCAGTTCTTC.